One sample yielded the 23 T cell receptor beta chains listed below, sequenced in a study of T-cell reconstitution after alpha-beta-depleted transplantation in children. A TCRbeta library incorporating unique molecular identifiers was prepared. TCRdb re-called the PCR reads through MiXCR, storing one row per CDR3 protein. The sample contains 60,000 to 70,000 distinct CDR3 sequences, around 4.7% of which appear only once. Material: PBMCs, mostly from graft donor cells, obtained 180 days after TCRalphabeta/CD19-depleted stem cell transplant. The receptor source for this set is a boy under two years old who had a stem cell transplant for acute myeloid leukemia, so the T cells may come from the graft donor.

Ten or more counts support this clonotype. The chain combines TRBV15 with TRBJ2-1, with D perhaps matching TRBD1 (6 bases). The CDR3 contains 15 residues. Trimming pared 6 bases from V and 5 bases from J, leaving 17 bases between. The germline gives CDR1 LNHNV, CDR2 YYDKDF (reference sequence). The CDR3 loop reads CATRVMDSLDNEQFF. CDR3 in DNA: TGTGCCACCAGGGTGATGGACAGTTTGGACAATGAGCAGTTCTTC.

This clonotype was seen ten or more times. V and J are TRBV24-1 and TRBJ2-7; TRBD2 matches 7 bases. V shed 12 bases and J 7 bases; nucleotides not matched to a gene: 5. Germline assignment: CDR1 KGHDR and CDR2 SFDVKD. The CDR3 totals 10 residues. The CDR3 here is CAPRGEEQYV. In DNA, the CDR3 is TGTGCCCCCCGGGGGGAAGAGCAGTACGTC.

This clonotype was detected ten times or more. The rearrangement joins TRBV5-5 to TRBJ1-1; no definite D call. This CDR3 contains 13 residues. V gave up 4 bases and J gave up 4 bases, with 11 bases separating them. The V gene's germline CDR1 is SGHKS and CDR2 YYEKEE (reference sequence). The CDR3, as DNA: TGTGCCAGCAGCCTTATACTTTCCACTGAAGCTTTCTTT. Its protein is CASSLILSTEAFF.

Ten or more counts support this clonotype. The genes are TRBV30 and TRBJ1-2; D gene uncertain. The germline gives CDR1 GTSNPN, CDR2 SVGIG (reference sequence). The ends were cut back, 0 bases at V and 4 bases at J, with 15 bases in the middle. The CDR3 contains 15 residues. The CDR3 protein is CAWSVLPGRAYGYTF. Written as DNA, the CDR3 is TGTGCCTGGAGTGTACTGCCCGGACGGGCCTATGGCTACACCTTC.

This clonotype was seen ten or more times. The V gene is TRBV11-3, the J gene TRBJ2-7; perhaps TRBD1 as D (5 bases). The CDR3 has 13 residues. V was trimmed by 6 bases and J by 2 bases, leaving 11 bases between them. Germline CDR1 and CDR2: SGHNT and YENEEA. CDR3 DNA: TGTGCCAGCAGGCCGACAGCAGCCTACGAGCAGTACTTC. It encodes CASRPTAAYEQYF.

This clonotype was found many times. The gene calls are TRBV4-3 and TRBJ2-2; D gene uncertain. Trimming stripped 0 bases from V and 1 base from J, with 12 bases between. The CDR3 extends over 17 amino acids. Germline V gene data show CDR1 as LGHNA and CDR2 as YSLEER. The CDR3 nucleotides read TGCGCCAGCAGCCAAGACGCGCAGGACCTGAACACCGGGGAGCTGTTTTTT. Amino acid sequence: CASSQDAQDLNTGELFF.

This clonotype was observed many times. The gene calls are TRBV29-1 and TRBJ2-1, with 8 bases matching TRBD2. The CDR3 consists of 14 residues. The V segment lost 5 bases and the J segment 5 bases; nucleotides outside the gene matches: 8. CDR1 is SQVTM and CDR2 is ANQGSEA in the germline V gene. The CDR3 sequence: CSVKAGVGHNEQFF. CDR3 nucleotide sequence: TGCAGCGTTAAAGCGGGGGTCGGTCACAATGAGCAGTTCTTC.

This clonotype showed up many times. The chain carries TRBV6-5 and TRBJ1-5; 10 bases match TRBD1. Germline CDR1 and CDR2: MNHEY and SVGAGI. The CDR3 consists of 15 residues. After removal of 5 bases from V and 7 bases from J, the junction contained 8 bases not matched to a gene. The CDR3 region is CASSLDRGFYQPQHF. The CDR3 nucleotides read TGTGCCAGCAGTCTGGACAGGGGGTTTTACCAGCCCCAGCATTTT.

This clonotype was detected many times. The rearrangement uses TRBV12-3 or TRBV12-4 and TRBJ2-2, with D perhaps matching TRBD1 (6 bases). V was trimmed by 6 bases and J by 1 base, leaving 18 bases between them. There are 17 residues in the CDR3. CDR3 nucleotides: TGTGCCAGCAGCTCTAGTTGTGGGACACTGAACACCGGGGAGCTGTTTTTT. Translated, it gives CASSSSCGTLNTGELFF.

This clonotype was seen at least ten times. The J gene is TRBJ1-2, the V gene TRBV19; 8 bases match TRBD1. V shed 5 bases, J shed 0 bases, and the junction held 5 bases outside the gene matches. Looked up from germline, CDR1 is LNHDA and CDR2 is SQIVND (reference sequence). This CDR3 comprises 15 residues. CDR3 sequence (DNA): TGTGCCAGTAGTGACCCGGGACAGGCTAACTATGGCTACACCTTC. Protein: CASSDPGQANYGYTF.

This clonotype was counted ten times or more. V usage is TRBV10-3 and J usage is TRBJ2-1, with TRBD2 matching over 7 bases. Trimming removed 6 bases from V and 0 bases from J; junction bases left unmatched: 8. This CDR3 comprises 16 residues. Germline V CDR1 and CDR2: ENHRY, SYGVKD. The CDR3 region is CAISRLAESSYNEQFF. DNA for the CDR3: TGTGCCATCAGCCGACTAGCTGAGAGCTCCTACAATGAGCAGTTCTTC.

This clonotype was picked up many times. The chain carries TRBV7-2 and TRBJ1-6; TRBD1 might be the D (5 bases). The germline V and J ends were trimmed by 1 base and 1 base, with 5 bases remaining between them. In germline, CDR1 is SGHTA, CDR2 FQGNSA. The CDR3 runs to 15 residues. The CDR3 DNA sequence: TGTGCCAGCAGCTTAGACAGGTCCTATAATTCACCCCTCCACTTT. Translated, it gives CASSLDRSYNSPLHF.

This clonotype came up many times. The V and J genes are TRBV20-1 and TRBJ1-6; 10 bases fit TRBD1. The CDR3 spans 15 residues. Trimming removed 2 bases from V and 5 bases from J; junction bases left unmatched: 3. Looked up from germline, CDR1 is DFQATT and CDR2 is SNEGSKA (reference sequence). Written as DNA, the CDR3 is TGCAGTGCTAGAACGGGACAGGGGCATAATTCACCCCTCCACTTT. Protein sequence: CSARTGQGHNSPLHF.

This clonotype has only one observation. At one boundary the junction diverges from the germline segment, which might be a read error. CDR3 bases: TGTGCCACCGGCAGAGGTAGCCCCTGGAGAGGCTACGCCTTC. Protein sequence: CATGRGSPWRGYAF. The genes are TRBV15 and TRBJ1-2; D ambiguous. Germline CDR1 LNHNV, CDR2 YYDKDF (reference sequence). This CDR3 has 14 residues. Full variable domain (outside the CDR3, taken from reference TRBV15 and TRBJ1-2): DAMVIQNPRYQVTQFGKPVTLSCSQTLNHNVMYWYQQKSSQAPKLLFHYYDKDFNNEADTPDNFQSRRPNTSFCFLDIRSPGLGDTAMYLCATGRGSPWRGYAFGSGTRLTVV.

This clonotype occurred many times. The chain uses TRBV11-3 and TRBJ2-2, with D tentatively TRBD2 (7 bases). The CDR3 covers 15 residues. V lost 5 bases and J 1 base, leaving 11 bases between the germline ends. The germline V gene encodes CDR1 SGHNT and CDR2 YENEEA. The CDR3: CASSPGGQNTGELFF. The DNA of the CDR3 is TGTGCCAGCAGCCCGGGGGGACAGAACACCGGGGAGCTGTTTTTT.

In its sample, this clonotype was seen many times. This chain links TRBV3-1 with TRBJ2-3, with 7 nucleotides matching TRBD2. Germline values: CDR1 LGHDT, CDR2 YNNKEL (reference sequence). This CDR3 has 13 residues. V was clipped by 5 bases and J by 7 bases; unmatched bases: 6. CDR3 region: CASSGDYGNTQYF. CDR3 DNA sequence: TGTGCCAGCAGCGGGGACTACGGAAATACGCAGTATTTT.

This clonotype was observed many times. The CDR3 bases are TGTGCCAGCAGCTTTAGCGTGGGTGTAGTTATCTTGGGTGAAGCTTTCTTT. This translates into CASSFSVGVVILGEAFF. The chain has TRBV7-2 and TRBJ1-1; D ambiguous. V lost 3 bases, J lost 7 bases, and 24 bases lay in between. This CDR3 has 17 residues. The germline V gene has CDR1 SGHTA and CDR2 FQGNSA.

In this sample, this clonotype turned up many times. The chain carries TRBV20-1 and TRBJ1-1; tentative D call: TRBD1 (6 bases). Germline CDR1 is DFQATT and CDR2 is SNEGSKA (reference sequence). This CDR3 region has 14 residues. The germline V and J ends were trimmed by 3 bases and 7 bases, with 18 bases remaining between them. In nucleotides, the CDR3 is TGCAGTGCTAGGGGACCGATAGGGGGGTTTGAAGCTTTCTTT. Protein product: CSARGPIGGFEAFF.

This clonotype was found a few times. The rearrangement uses TRBV12-5 and TRBJ1-2; D gene ambiguous. This CDR3 is 13 amino acids long. Germline lookup yields CDR1 LGHNT and CDR2 FRNRAP. Trimming stripped 6 bases from V and 7 bases from J, with 15 bases between. The CDR3 sequence: CASGLSSGSGYTF. CDR3 DNA: TGTGCTAGTGGCCTATCTAGTGGGAGTGGCTACACCTTC.

There are many counts of this clonotype. This sequence joins TRBV20-1 and TRBJ1-6; unclear D gene. There are 12 residues in the CDR3. Germline loops: CDR1 DFQATT, CDR2 SNEGSKA (reference sequence). The V and J ends lost 2 bases and 11 bases respectively, with 10 bases between them. Here the CDR3 reads CSARSYGAPLHF. DNA for the CDR3: TGCAGTGCTAGATCCTACGGGGCACCCCTCCACTTT.

Ten or more counts support this clonotype. The CDR3 nucleotides are TGTGCCACCAGCAGAGGGGGGGCGCGGGATACGCAGTATTTT. This gives the protein CATSRGGARDTQYF. The gene calls are TRBV15 and TRBJ2-3; tentatively, D is TRBD1 or TRBD2 (6 bases each). The V and J ends lost 1 base and 6 bases respectively, with 11 bases between them. Germline V lookup: CDR1 LNHNV, CDR2 YYDKDF (reference sequence). The CDR3 has 14 amino acids.

This clonotype was recorded at least ten times. The rearrangement uses TRBV7-9 and TRBJ1-5, with TRBD1 matching over 8 bases. CDR1 is SEHNR, CDR2 FQNEAQ, per germline (reference sequence). V shed 5 bases, J shed 8 bases, and the junction held 8 bases outside the gene matches. This CDR3 has 14 residues. For the CDR3, the DNA is TGTGCCAGCAGCCTCAGGGGGCATGGGGAGCCCCAGCATTTT. It translates to CASSLRGHGEPQHF.

In this sample, this clonotype turned up many times. The chain combines TRBV13 with TRBJ1-6, with D perhaps TRBD1 (6 bases). From germline, CDR1 is PRHDT and CDR2 FYEKMQ (reference sequence). V was shortened by 4 bases and J by 1 base, with 14 bases between the two germline ends. The CDR3 is made up of 17 amino acids. The CDR3 sequence is CASSSGQTWSYNSPLHF. CDR3 nucleotide sequence: TGTGCCAGCAGCTCCGGACAGACTTGGTCCTATAATTCACCCCTCCACTTT.